These 27 T cell receptor beta chains were sequenced from one sample in a study of radiation and T cells in renal cell carcinoma. Time point of the sample: blood 4 weeks post-SBRT, at nephrectomy. Treatment indicated: 15 Gy SBRT to primary tumor, nephrectomy 4 weeks later. The data were produced by immunoSEQ multiplex PCR, yet TCRdb's version contains in-frame clones alone and is incomplete. The sample shows around 170,000 clones, approximately 90% of them seen only once. This specimen was blood, taken from a patient whose treatment included radiotherapy and nephrectomy. The receptor source for this set is a woman aged 45-65 years with renal cell carcinoma.

J is TRBJ1-1 and V is TRBV4-2; D is unresolved. The CDR3 runs 11 residues. Trimming left V 1 base short and J 5 bases short, with 2 bases between. CDR1 is LGHNA, CDR2 YNFKEQ, per germline. For the CDR3, the DNA is TGTGCCAGCAGCCAAGTGACTGAAGCTTTCTTT. Protein sequence: CASSQVTEAFF.

J is TRBJ1-3 and V is TRBV15, with a weak D call TRBD1 (6 bases). Trimming cost V 0 bases and J 4 bases, with 10 bases left between them. The CDR3 contains 15 residues. Germline V lookup: CDR1 LNHNV, CDR2 YYDKDF (reference sequence). The CDR3 DNA follows: TGTGCCACCAGCAGAGACGGGGGGGCCGGAAACACCATATATTTT. Translating it yields CATSRDGGAGNTIYF.

J is TRBJ2-7 and V is TRBV7-2; 13 positions agree with TRBD2. Looked up from germline, CDR1 is SGHTA and CDR2 is FQGNSA. CDR3 length equals 14 residues. The V and J ends lost 5 bases and 2 bases, in that order; junction bases with no gene match: 0. DNA of the CDR3: TGTGCCAGCAGCACTAGCGGGGGGGCCTACGAGCAGTACTTC. It is translated as CASSTSGGAYEQYF. Variable domain in full (rest from reference TRBV7-2 and TRBJ2-7): GAGVSQSPSNKVTEKGKDVELRCDPISGHTALYWYRQSLGQGLEFLIYFQGNSAPDKSGLPSDRFSAERTGGSVSTLTIQRTQQEDSAVYLCASSTSGGAYEQYFGPGTRLTVT.

The rearrangement joins TRBV7-9 to TRBJ2-2, with TRBD2 matching over 7 bases. The CDR3 runs to 15 residues. V lost 5 bases and J lost 4; bases outside the gene matches: 7. The V gene's germline CDR1 is SEHNR and CDR2 FQNEAQ (reference sequence). The CDR3: CASSPSGAGTGELFF. The CDR3 nucleotides are TGTGCCAGCAGCCCGAGCGGGGCGGGCACCGGGGAGCTGTTTTTT.

The J gene is TRBJ2-7, the V gene TRBV6-1, with a weak D call TRBD2 (5 bases). CDR3 size: 11 residues. V dropped 6 bases and J dropped 3 bases, with 6 bases sitting between them. CDR1 and CDR2 (germline): MNHNS, SASEGT. Here the CDR3 reads CASSRGYEQYF. The CDR3 DNA sequence: TGTGCCAGCAGCCGGGGCTACGAGCAGTACTTC.

DNA for the CDR3: TGTGCCAGCAGCCGCGGAACACGGACAGGGTCGAGCTATGGCTACACCTTC. It yields the protein CASSRGTRTGSSYGYTF. The V gene is TRBV7-8, the J gene TRBJ1-2; 8 nucleotides agree with TRBD1. This CDR3 region has 17 residues. The V gene end was trimmed by 5 bases and the J gene end by 4 bases; junction bases not matched to a gene: 15. Germline assignment: CDR1 SGHVS and CDR2 FQNEAQ.

This chain connects TRBV6-1 to TRBJ1-2; possibly TRBD1 for D (5 bases). The V end lost 5 bases, the J end lost 0 bases, and 7 bases lay between the germline ends. The CDR3 covers 13 residues. Germline V lookup: CDR1 MNHNS, CDR2 SASEGT. Here the CDR3 DNA reads TGTGCCAGCAGTCCGACAGCTAACTATGGCTACACCTTC. Translating gives CASSPTANYGYTF.

The rearrangement uses TRBV7-9 and TRBJ2-3; a weak D match, TRBD2 (6 bases). The germline gives CDR1 SEHNR, CDR2 FQNEAQ (reference sequence). Trimming took 3 bases from V and 3 from J, leaving 13 bases between them. The CDR3 is 15 residues long. This CDR3 is CASSLEGSGTDTQYF. For the CDR3, the DNA is TGTGCCAGCAGCTTGGAGGGGTCGGGTACAGATACGCAGTATTTT.

This chain joins TRBV4-2 and TRBJ2-7; no reliable D call. The V end was cut by 1 base, the J end by 0 bases, with 7 bases between. Germline CDR1 and CDR2: LGHNA and YNFKEQ. CDR3 length: 14 residues. In DNA form, the CDR3 reads TGTGCCAGCAGCCAAGCCCACAGCTCCTACGAGCAGTACTTC. Translated, it gives CASSQAHSSYEQYF.

This chain joins TRBV18 and TRBJ1-2; 7 bases align to TRBD1. The CDR3 runs to 16 residues. V was pared by 2 bases and J by 5 bases, with 11 bases of the junction left unmatched. In germline, CDR1 is KGHSH, CDR2 LQKENI. The CDR3 nucleotides are TGTGCCAGCTCACCAATCGGGACAGCCCTTAAGTATGGCTACACCTTC. Translating gives CASSPIGTALKYGYTF.

This clone was picked up one time. This rearrangement joins TRBV4-1 to TRBJ2-3; TRBD2 is a possible D gene (6 bases). The germline V and J ends were trimmed by 4 bases and 1 base, with 15 bases remaining between them. Germline V gene data show CDR1 as MGHRA and CDR2 as YSYEKL. This CDR3 region has 16 residues. The CDR3 reads CASSPPWRGRTDTQYF. The DNA for the CDR3 is TGCGCCAGCAGCCCCCCGTGGCGGGGACGCACAGATACGCAGTATTTT.

V gene TRBV2 combines with J gene TRBJ1-4; 11 nucleotides match TRBD1. Trimming at V came to 7 bases and at J to 5 bases, leaving 3 bases not matched to a gene. Per the germline V gene, CDR1 is SNHLY and CDR2 is FYNNEI. The CDR3 covers 14 residues. In nucleotides, the CDR3 is TGTGCCAGCACCCGGGACAGGGGGAATGAAAAACTGTTTTTT. This gives the protein CASTRDRGNEKLFF.

The rearrangement joins TRBV7-2 to TRBJ1-2; perhaps TRBD1 as D (5 bases). Germline CDR1 is SGHTA and CDR2 is FQGNSA. The CDR3 contains 14 residues. V was shortened by 2 bases and J by 6 bases, with 13 bases between the two germline ends. CDR3 sequence reads: CASSLSSQGNGYTF. For the CDR3, the DNA is TGTGCCAGCAGCTTATCTTCCCAGGGAAATGGCTACACCTTC. The full variable domain, completed using reference TRBV7-2 and TRBJ1-2, is GAGVSQSPSNKVTEKGKDVELRCDPISGHTALYWYRQSLGQGLEFLIYFQGNSAPDKSGLPSDRFSAERTGGSVSTLTIQRTQQEDSAVYLCASSLSSQGNGYTFGSGTRLTVV.

The rearrangement uses TRBV19 and TRBJ1-2, with D tentatively TRBD1 (5 bases). Germline-derived CDR1 and CDR2 are LNHDA and SQIVND (reference sequence). The V end lost 1 base, the J end lost 5 bases, and 11 bases lay between the germline ends. The CDR3 sequence is 14 residues long. The CDR3 coding sequence is TGTGCCAGTAGTATAGGGGGACGGGCGTATGGCTACACCTTC. Protein sequence: CASSIGGRAYGYTF.

V is TRBV19 and J is TRBJ1-1; D is undetermined. CDR3 length equals 13 residues. Trimming pared 2 bases from V and 4 bases from J, leaving 8 bases between. Germline V gives CDR1 LNHDA, CDR2 SQIVND (reference sequence). CDR3 protein: CASSITAVTEAFF. The CDR3 bases are TGTGCCAGTAGTATAACGGCTGTCACTGAAGCTTTCTTT.

Worth noting for this clone: An end of the junction does not agree with germline; a read error may underlie this. The V gene is TRBV7-7, the J gene TRBJ1-4; D is possibly TRBD1 (5 bases). Germline-derived CDR1 and CDR2 are SSHAT and FNYEAQ (reference sequence). There are 15 residues in the CDR3. As DNA, the CDR3 is TGTGCTAGCAGCCTAAGGTCGGGACCTGATGAAAAACTGTTTTTT. The encoded protein is CASSLRSGPDEKLFF.

The genes are TRBV6-5 and TRBJ1-5, with 8 bases identical to TRBD1. V lost 5 bases to trimming and J lost 4 bases; unmatched junction nucleotides: 4. This CDR3 has 14 amino acids. Germline V CDR1 and CDR2: MNHEY, SVGAGI. The CDR3 sequence is CASSPRTGNQPQHF. CDR3 nucleotide sequence: TGTGCCAGCAGTCCCAGGACAGGGAATCAGCCCCAGCATTTT.

In this sample, this clone turned up once. The chain combines TRBV6-5 with TRBJ1-2; no clear D. V was trimmed by 2 bases and J by 4 bases, leaving 8 bases between them. The CDR3 length is 13 residues. Germline V gene data show CDR1 as MNHEY and CDR2 as SVGAGI. This chain's CDR3 is CASSYDYFYGYTF. The CDR3 DNA is TGTGCCAGCAGTTACGATTATTTCTATGGCTACACCTTC.

The V gene is TRBV11-1, the J gene TRBJ2-1; 13 nucleotides align to TRBD2. Germline V lookup: CDR1 SGHAT, CDR2 FQDESV (reference sequence). This CDR3 region has 15 residues. Trimming at V came to 5 bases and at J to 9 bases, leaving 7 bases not matched to a gene. CDR3 protein: CASSTTSGGATEQFF. The CDR3 DNA reads as TGTGCCAGCAGCACAACTAGCGGGGGGGCGACTGAGCAGTTCTTC.

This rearrangement joins TRBV6-5 to TRBJ2-7, with D possibly being TRBD1 (6 bases). CDR1 and CDR2 (germline): MNHEY, SVGAGI. V was trimmed by 6 bases and J by 4 bases, leaving 13 bases between them. The CDR3 runs 13 residues. CDR3 in DNA: TGTGCCAGCAGGCAGGGAACAGGGTACGAGCAGTACTTC. Encoded protein: CASRQGTGYEQYF.

This chain connects TRBV9 to TRBJ1-4; no clear D gene. The CDR3 totals 13 residues. V was pared by 4 bases and J by 4 bases, with 8 bases between. Germline values: CDR1 SGDLS, CDR2 YYNGEE. CDR3 amino acids: CASSYGINEKLFF. The CDR3, as DNA: TGTGCCAGCAGCTACGGAATTAATGAAAAACTGTTTTTT.

V usage is TRBV7-2 and J usage is TRBJ2-1, with 7 bases lining up with TRBD2. The trim removed 1 base at V and 4 bases at J, leaving 4 bases unmatched. This CDR3 contains 15 residues. The germline V gene encodes CDR1 SGHTA and CDR2 FQGNSA. Written as DNA, the CDR3 is TGTGCCAGCAGCTTAGGACGGACTAGATACAATGAGCAGTTCTTC. It specifies CASSLGRTRYNEQFF.

To note about this clone: One junction end does not reproduce the germline sequence, and a read error may be involved. CDR3 protein: CASSLGRGNHEQFF. CDR3 DNA: TGTGCTAGCAGCTTAGGTAGAGGGAATCATGAGCAGTTCTTC. This chain joins TRBV7-7 and TRBJ2-1; possible D gene TRBD2, 5 bases. The CDR3 length is 14 residues. Germline-derived CDR1 and CDR2 are SSHAT and FNYEAQ (reference sequence).

Notes on this clone: Other nucleotide sequences from this sample produce the same CDR3. The chain is built from TRBV7-9 and TRBJ2-7, with D possibly TRBD1 on 5 matching bases. The CDR3 loop spans 12 amino acids. The ends were cut back, 5 bases at V and 2 bases at J, with 7 bases in the middle. Germline CDR1 and CDR2: SEHNR and FQNEAQ (reference sequence). The CDR3 loop reads CASSPGTYEQYF. The CDR3 bases are TGTGCCAGCAGCCCAGGGACCTACGAGCAGTACTTC.

The V gene is TRBV15, the J gene TRBJ2-1; 7 bases line up with TRBD1. The junction had 13 bases not matched to a gene; V was cut back by 4 bases and J by 7 bases. The length of the CDR3 is 16 residues. Germline V gives CDR1 LNHNV, CDR2 YYDKDF (reference sequence). Here the CDR3 reads CATSTRQGIMGNEQFF. The CDR3 DNA reads as TGTGCCACCAGCACCCGACAGGGAATTATGGGGAATGAGCAGTTCTTC. The whole variable domain, filled in from reference TRBV15 and TRBJ2-1, reads DAMVIQNPRYQVTQFGKPVTLSCSQTLNHNVMYWYQQKSSQAPKLLFHYYDKDFNNEADTPDNFQSRRPNTSFCFLDIRSPGLGDTAMYLCATSTRQGIMGNEQFFGPGTRLTVL.

This rearrangement joins TRBV18 to TRBJ1-1, with a tentative D call TRBD1 (6 bases). Germline CDR1 reads KGHSH; CDR2 reads LQKENI. The CDR3 totals 18 residues. Trimming cost V 2 bases and J 1 base, with 20 bases left between them. The CDR3, as DNA: TGTGCCAGCTCACCAGCTGGAGGGGGGAGCGTCGGGAACACTGAAGCTTTCTTT. Translation gives CASSPAGGGSVGNTEAFF. The entire variable domain, with the rest obtained from reference TRBV18 and TRBJ1-1, is as follows: NAGVMQNPRHLVRRRGQEARLRCSPMKGHSHVYWYRQLPEEGLKFMVYLQKENIIDESGMPKERFSAEFPKEGPSILRIQQVVRGDSAAYFCASSPAGGGSVGNTEAFFGQGTRLTVV.

The genes are TRBV7-2 and TRBJ1-5; a possible D gene is TRBD1 (6 bases). Trimming took off 1 base at V and 2 bases at J, with 15 bases between the two ends. The germline CDR1 and CDR2 sequences are SGHTA and FQGNSA. This CDR3 comprises 17 residues. The CDR3 spells CASSLDPRNRGNQPQHF. The CDR3 coding sequence is TGTGCCAGCAGCTTAGATCCAAGAAACAGGGGCAATCAGCCCCAGCATTTT.